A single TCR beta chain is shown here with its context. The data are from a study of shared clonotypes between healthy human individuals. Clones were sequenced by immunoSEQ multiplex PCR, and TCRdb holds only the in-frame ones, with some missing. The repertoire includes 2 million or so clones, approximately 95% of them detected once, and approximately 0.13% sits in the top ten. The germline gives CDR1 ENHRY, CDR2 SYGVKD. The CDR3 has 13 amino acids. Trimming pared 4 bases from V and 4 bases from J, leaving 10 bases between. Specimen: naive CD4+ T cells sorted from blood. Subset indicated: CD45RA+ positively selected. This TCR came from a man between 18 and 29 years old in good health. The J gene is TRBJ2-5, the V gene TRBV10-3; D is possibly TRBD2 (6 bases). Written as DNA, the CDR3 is TGTGCCATCAGTGTAGCGGAGAGAGAGACCCAGTACTTC. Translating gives CAISVAERETQYF.